A single sample is the source of the 15 T cell receptor beta chains below, sequenced in a study of siplizumab effects on memory and regulatory T cells. Libraries were prepared by immunoSEQ multiplex PCR; TCRdb keeps only in-frame clonotypes and omits some of them. The sample yields about 120,000 clones, around 93% seen once. Sequencing was carried out using non-Treg CD4+ T cells sorted from blood. Receptors originate from a human donor in good health.

This clone appeared once. This chain uses TRBV7-7 with TRBJ2-1, with 11 bases aligning to TRBD1. Germline CDR1 and CDR2: SSHAT and FNYEAQ (reference sequence). CDR3 length equals 15 residues. With 2 bases clipped from V and 7 bases from J, the junction kept 4 bases outside the gene matches. The CDR3 here is CASSLTGQGANEQFF. CDR3 DNA sequence: TGTGCCAGCAGCTTAACTGGACAGGGGGCGAATGAGCAGTTCTTC.

The V and J genes are TRBV7-9 and TRBJ2-5, with unresolved D. Germline V lookup: CDR1 SEHNR, CDR2 FQNEAQ (reference sequence). The CDR3 length is 13 residues. Trimming pared 5 bases from V and 5 bases from J, leaving 12 bases between. The CDR3 DNA follows: TGTGCCAGCAGCGTCCAGGTTAGGGAGACCCAGTACTTC. Translation gives CASSVQVRETQYF.

This sequence joins TRBV6-5 and TRBJ2-7, with 12 bases identical to TRBD1. With V trimmed by 11 bases and J by 5 bases, 13 bases remained unmatched. CDR3 length equals 15 residues. Germline-derived CDR1 and CDR2 are MNHEY and SVGAGI. The CDR3 here is CAPRTGTGGIHEQYF. CDR3 DNA: TGTGCCCCACGCACCGGGACAGGGGGCATCCACGAGCAGTACTTC.

V and J are TRBV10-3 and TRBJ1-4, with D possibly matching TRBD1 (6 bases). CDR1 and CDR2 (germline): ENHRY, SYGVKD. This CDR3 region has 14 residues. Trimming took off 5 bases at V and 6 bases at J, with 13 bases between the two ends. The CDR3 here is CAISTGMGDEKLFF. In DNA form, the CDR3 reads TGTGCCATCAGTACAGGGATGGGGGATGAAAAACTGTTTTTT.

The rearrangement joins TRBV9 to TRBJ2-3; 10 bases match TRBD2. The CDR3 has 15 amino acids. CDR1 is SGDLS, CDR2 YYNGEE, per germline. The junction had 6 bases not matched to a gene; V was cut back by 4 bases and J by 4 bases. The CDR3 DNA reads TGTGCCAGCAGCATCAGCGGGGGGGCAGCAGATACGCAGTATTTT. Its translation is CASSISGGAADTQYF. The full variable domain, completed using reference TRBV9 and TRBJ2-3, is DSGVTQTPKHLITATGQRVTLRCSPRSGDLSVYWYQQSLDQGLQFLIQYYNGEERAKGNILERFSAQQFPDLHSELNLSSLELGDSALYFCASSISGGAADTQYFGPGTRLTVL.

The rearrangement uses TRBV7-2 and TRBJ2-3; D uncertain. In germline, CDR1 is SGHTA, CDR2 FQGNSA. V was trimmed by 5 bases and J by 1 base, leaving 10 bases between them. CDR3 length: 14 amino acids. CDR3: CASSPVRGTDTQYF. The CDR3 DNA sequence: TGTGCCAGCAGCCCAGTAAGGGGCACAGATACGCAGTATTTT.

V and J are TRBV2 and TRBJ1-1, with D tentatively TRBD1 (5 bases). CDR3 length: 13 residues. Germline CDR1 reads SNHLY; CDR2 reads FYNNEI. The V gene lost 5 bases and the J gene lost 1 base, with 8 bases spanning the gap. CDR3 nucleotide sequence: TGTGCCAGCAGTATGACAGCGAACACTGAAGCTTTCTTT. Translated: CASSMTANTEAFF.

This rearrangement joins TRBV11-2 to TRBJ2-1; D is unresolved. The CDR3 consists of 15 residues. With 2 bases removed from V and 1 base from J, the gap between germline ends came to 9 bases. Germline V CDR1 and CDR2: SGHAT, FQNNGV. CDR3 sequence (DNA): TGTGCCAGCAGCTTAACACCCGATTCCTACAATGAGCAGTTCTTC. This translates into CASSLTPDSYNEQFF.

The chain combines TRBV11-2 with TRBJ2-5, with 8 positions matching TRBD1. The CDR3 runs to 15 residues. V gave up 2 bases and J gave up 5 bases; unmatched junction bases: 7. Germline CDR1 is SGHAT and CDR2 is FQNNGV. The CDR3 bases are TGTGCCAGCAGCTTAAGTTCAGGGGGCGGGGAGACCCAGTACTTC. Amino acid sequence: CASSLSSGGGETQYF. Full variable domain (rest looked up from reference TRBV11-2 and TRBJ2-5): EAGVAQSPRYKIIEKRQSVAFWCNPISGHATLYWYQQILGQGPKLLIQFQNNGVVDDSQLPKDRFSAERLKGVDSTLKIQPAKLEDSAVYLCASSLSSGGGETQYFGPGTRLLVL.

The CDR3 DNA is TGTGCCATCAGTGAGTCAAACAGCTCTAATTCACCCCTCCACTTT. Amino acid sequence: CAISESNSSNSPLHF. The chain carries TRBV10-3 and TRBJ1-6; D is unresolved. Germline V gene data show CDR1 as ENHRY and CDR2 as SYGVKD. CDR3 size: 15 residues. Trimming removed 0 bases from V and 6 bases from J, with 9 bases in between.

The V call is TRBV6-5, the J call TRBJ2-1; tentative D call: TRBD1 (6 bases). Germline loops: CDR1 MNHEY, CDR2 SVGAGI. Trimming left V 2 bases short and J 10 bases short, with 9 bases between. This CDR3 is 12 amino acids long. CDR3: CASSYGTSEQFF. The CDR3 nucleotides read TGTGCCAGCAGTTACGGGACATCGGAGCAGTTCTTC.

This chain uses TRBV6-5 with TRBJ1-3; D unresolved. CDR1 and CDR2 from the germline V gene are MNHEY and SVGAGI. V dropped 7 bases and J dropped 3 bases, with 10 bases sitting between them. CDR3 length: 13 amino acids. This chain's CDR3 is CASTPPYGNTIYF. For the CDR3, the DNA is TGTGCCAGCACCCCCCCATATGGAAACACCATATATTTT.

The rearrangement links TRBV19 to TRBJ2-5; TRBD2 agrees at 14 bases. V was clipped by 6 bases and J by 4 bases; unmatched bases: 7. The CDR3 covers 16 residues. From germline, CDR1 is LNHDA and CDR2 SQIVND (reference sequence). The CDR3 region is CASRRTSGGLIETQYF. The CDR3 nucleotides are TGTGCCAGTAGGAGGACTAGCGGGGGGCTCATAGAGACCCAGTACTTC.

The chain is built from TRBV19 and TRBJ1-2; 7 bases align to TRBD1. This CDR3 is 15 amino acids long. Germline V gene data show CDR1 as LNHDA and CDR2 as SQIVND (reference sequence). Losses at the gene ends were 4 bases for V and 2 bases for J; bases not matched to a gene: 7. The CDR3 region is CASSKGGDLNYGYTF. The CDR3 nucleotides are TGTGCCAGTAGTAAAGGGGGCGACCTCAACTATGGCTACACCTTC.

CDR3 loop: CASSIMVDYGYTF. The CDR3, as DNA: TGTGCCAGTAGTATAATGGTGGACTATGGCTACACCTTC. The chain joins TRBV19 to TRBJ1-2; D is ambiguous. Trimming stripped 2 bases from V and 3 bases from J, with 7 bases between. Germline V lookup: CDR1 LNHDA, CDR2 SQIVND (reference sequence). This CDR3 is built from 13 residues.